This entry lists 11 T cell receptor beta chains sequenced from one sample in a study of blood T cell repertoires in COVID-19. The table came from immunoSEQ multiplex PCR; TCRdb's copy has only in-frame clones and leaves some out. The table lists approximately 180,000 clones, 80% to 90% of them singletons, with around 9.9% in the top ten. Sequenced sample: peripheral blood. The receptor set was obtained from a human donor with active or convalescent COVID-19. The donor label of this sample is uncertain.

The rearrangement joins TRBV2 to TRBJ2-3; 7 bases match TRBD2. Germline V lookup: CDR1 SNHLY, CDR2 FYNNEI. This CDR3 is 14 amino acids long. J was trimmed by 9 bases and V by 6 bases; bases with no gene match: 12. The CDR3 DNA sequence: TGTGCCAGCAGAGGGCAAAGACTAGCCCAGACGCAGTATTTT. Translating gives CASRGQRLAQTQYF. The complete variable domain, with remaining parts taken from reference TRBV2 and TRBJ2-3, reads EPEVTQTPSHQVTQMGQEVILRCVPISNHLYFYWYRQILGQKVEFLVSFYNNEISEKSEIFDDQFSVERPDGSNFTLKIRSTKLEDSAMYFCASRGQRLAQTQYFGPGTRLTVL.

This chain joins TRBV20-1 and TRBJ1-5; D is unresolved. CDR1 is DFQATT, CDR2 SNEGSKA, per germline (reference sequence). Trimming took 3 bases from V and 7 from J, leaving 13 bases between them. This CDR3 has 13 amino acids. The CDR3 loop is CSASTGMVQPQHF. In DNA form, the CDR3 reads TGCAGTGCTAGTACCGGGATGGTCCAGCCCCAGCATTTT.

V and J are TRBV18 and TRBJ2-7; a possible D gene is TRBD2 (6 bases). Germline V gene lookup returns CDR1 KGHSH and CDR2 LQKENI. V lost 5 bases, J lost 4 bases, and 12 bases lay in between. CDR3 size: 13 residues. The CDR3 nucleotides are TGTGCCAGCTCATTAGCGGAGACGTACGAGCAGTACTTC. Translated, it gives CASSLAETYEQYF.

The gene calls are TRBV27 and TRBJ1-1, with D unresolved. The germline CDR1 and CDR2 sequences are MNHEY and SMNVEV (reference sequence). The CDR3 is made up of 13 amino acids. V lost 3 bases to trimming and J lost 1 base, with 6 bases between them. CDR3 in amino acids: CASSFGANTEAFF. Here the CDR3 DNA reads TGTGCCAGCAGTTTTGGAGCGAACACTGAAGCTTTCTTT.

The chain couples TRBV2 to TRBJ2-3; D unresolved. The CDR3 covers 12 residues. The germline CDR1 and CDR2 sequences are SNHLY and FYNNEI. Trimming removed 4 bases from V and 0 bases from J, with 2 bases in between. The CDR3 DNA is TGTGCCAGCAGTGTAAGCACAGATACGCAGTATTTT. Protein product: CASSVSTDTQYF.

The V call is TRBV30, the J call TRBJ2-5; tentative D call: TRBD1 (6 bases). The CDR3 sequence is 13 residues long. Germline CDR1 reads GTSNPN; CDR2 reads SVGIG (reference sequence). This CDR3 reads CGGTGFLGETQYF. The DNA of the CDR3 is TGTGGTGGTACAGGGTTTCTGGGAGAGACCCAGTACTTC.

The CDR3 region has the DNA TGTGCTAGTGGTTTAGGACAGTTAGAAGCTTTCTTT. The encoded protein is CASGLGQLEAFF. This chain connects TRBV12-5 to TRBJ1-1, with a possible D match to TRBD1 (6 bases). V was trimmed by 3 bases and J by 8 bases, leaving 10 bases between them. Germline loops: CDR1 LGHNT, CDR2 FRNRAP. This CDR3 comprises 12 residues.

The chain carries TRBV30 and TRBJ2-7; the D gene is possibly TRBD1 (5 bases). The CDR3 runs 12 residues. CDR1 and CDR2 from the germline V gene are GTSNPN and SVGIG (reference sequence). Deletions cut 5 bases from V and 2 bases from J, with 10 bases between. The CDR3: CAWDRQAYEQYF. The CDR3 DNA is TGTGCCTGGGACAGACAAGCCTACGAGCAGTACTTC.

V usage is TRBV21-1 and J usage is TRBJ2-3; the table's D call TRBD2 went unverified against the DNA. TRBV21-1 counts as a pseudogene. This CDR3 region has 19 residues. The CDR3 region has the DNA TGTGCCAGCAGCACCCGAAGAGAGATAGCGGAGATAATCACAGATACGCAGTATTTT. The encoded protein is CASSTRREIAEIITDTQYF.

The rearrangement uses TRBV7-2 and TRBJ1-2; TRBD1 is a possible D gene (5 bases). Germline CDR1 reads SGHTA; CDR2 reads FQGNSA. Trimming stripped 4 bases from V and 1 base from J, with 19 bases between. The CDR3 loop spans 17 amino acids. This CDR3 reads CASSSRVGQGDNYGYTF. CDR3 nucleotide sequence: TGTGCCAGCAGCTCCCGGGTCGGCCAGGGTGATAACTATGGCTACACCTTC. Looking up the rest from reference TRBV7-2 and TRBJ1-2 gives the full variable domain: GAGVSQSPSNKVTEKGKDVELRCDPISGHTALYWYRQSLGQGLEFLIYFQGNSAPDKSGLPSDRFSAERTGGSVSTLTIQRTQQEDSAVYLCASSSRVGQGDNYGYTFGSGTRLTVV.

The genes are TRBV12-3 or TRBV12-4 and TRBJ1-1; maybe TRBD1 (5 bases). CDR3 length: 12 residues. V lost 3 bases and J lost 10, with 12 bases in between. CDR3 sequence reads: CASSLGLIGAFF. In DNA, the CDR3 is TGTGCCAGCAGTTTGGGGCTTATTGGAGCTTTCTTT.